A selection of T cell receptor beta chains follows, all from one sample in a study of blood T cell repertoires in COVID-19. TCRdb's table, derived via immunoSEQ multiplex PCR, lists solely in-frame clones and lacks some. This table has about 480,000 clones, over 75% appearing once. Specimen: PBMCs or T cells enriched from blood (not recorded which). The receptors were sampled from a woman in her forties who had recovered from COVID-19. Each CDR3 is given with its conserved first and last residue. A D gene is named only where the DNA matches it firmly. Clone size is not always given. Where it is, it says once, few, many or a class for expanded clones.

TRBJ2-1	.	.	TRBV19	CASSPSAVSSYNEQFF	TGTGCCAGTAGTCCCTCGGCGGTGAGCTCCTACAATGAGCAGTTCTTC
TRBJ1-2	.	TRBD1	TRBV19	CASRRAGTGQNYGYTF	TGTGCCAGTAGGCGTGCCGGGACAGGGCAGAACTATGGCTACACCTTC
TRBJ2-1	.	.	TRBV5-4	CASSPSGTYNEQFF	TGTGCCAGCAGCCCCTCGGGGACCTACAATGAGCAGTTCTTC
TRBJ2-3	.	.	TRBV10-1	CASSESEDSTDTQYF	TGCGCCAGCAGTGAGTCAGAGGATAGCACAGATACGCAGTATTTT
TRBJ1-5	.	.	TRBV27	CASIKLGGGEVGNQPQHF	TGTGCCAGCATCAAACTGGGGGGGGGTGAGGTTGGCAATCAGCCCCAGCATTTT
TRBJ2-1	.	TRBD2	TRBV7-2	CASSSLAGVYNEQFF	TGTGCCAGCAGCTCACTAGCGGGGGTTTACAATGAGCAGTTCTTC
TRBJ1-1	few	TRBD1	TRBV11-2	CASSNYRGSEAFF	TGTGCCAGCAGCAACTACAGGGGTTCGGAAGCTTTCTTT
TRBJ1-5	.	TRBD1	TRBV2	CASSVTGKNQPQHF	TGTGCCAGCAGTGTGACAGGGAAGAACCAGCCCCAGCATTTT
TRBJ1-5	.	TRBD1	TRBV6-2/TRBV6-3	CASSSKGGGLNQPQHF	TGTGCCAGCAGTTCTAAAGGAGGGGGCCTGAATCAGCCCCAGCATTTT
TRBJ1-1	.	TRBD1	TRBV18	CASSPGQGRTEAFF	TGTGCCAGCTCACCTGGACAGGGGAGGACTGAAGCTTTCTTT
TRBJ2-6	few	TRBD1	TRBV19	CASRVRQGSGANVLTF	TGTGCCAGTAGAGTTAGACAGGGCTCAGGGGCCAACGTCCTGACTTTC
TRBJ1-4	.	.	TRBV27	CASSLSGRSEATNEKLFF	TGTGCCAGCAGTTTATCTGGGAGGTCGGAAGCAACTAATGAAAAACTGTTTTTT
TRBJ2-7	once	TRBD2	TRBV13	CASSLGGGILSYEQYF	TGTGCCAGCAGCTTAGGGGGAGGGATTCTGTCCTACGAGCAGTACTTC
TRBJ2-1	.	.	TRBV7-8	CASSSEANEQFF	TGTGCCAGCAGCTCGGAGGCTAATGAGCAGTTCTTC
TRBJ1-2	.	.	TRBV3-1/TRBV3-2	CASSQDGIYGYTF	TGTGCCAGCAGCCAAGACGGGATCTATGGCTACACCTTC
TRBJ2-1	.	.	TRBV6-5	CASTLDFIYNEQFF	TGTGCCAGCACCCTGGACTTTATCTACAATGAGCAGTTCTTC
TRBJ2-7	once	.	TRBV4-2	CASSQAGGQSYEQYF	TGTGCCAGCAGCCAAGCTGGCGGACAGAGCTACGAGCAGTACTTC
TRBJ1-1	.	.	TRBV7-9	CASSPMGRILNTEAFF	TGTGCCAGCAGCCCAATGGGGAGGATCTTAAACACTGAAGCTTTCTTT
TRBJ1-3	few	.	TRBV16	CASSQYPTVWASGNTIYF	TGTGCCAGCAGCCAATACCCCACAGTTTGGGCCTCTGGAAACACCATATATTTT
TRBJ1-1	.	TRBD1	TRBV11-2	CASSRRQGMVGTEAFF	TGTGCCAGCAGCAGACGACAGGGAATGGTGGGCACTGAAGCTTTCTTT
TRBJ1-2	.	.	TRBV14	CASSQQRAGAYGYTF	TGTGCCAGCAGCCAACAGAGGGCAGGGGCCTATGGCTACACCTTC
TRBJ1-6	.	TRBD1	TRBV7-2	CASSLRTGALTYNSPLHF	TGTGCCAGCAGCTTGCGGACAGGGGCCCTTACGTATAATTCACCCCTCCACTTT
TRBJ1-4	.	TRBD1	TRBV9	CASSVEGSGGSEKLFF	TGTGCCAGCAGCGTAGAGGGGTCAGGGGGCAGCGAAAAACTGTTTTTT
TRBJ2-6	.	.	TRBV7-9	CASSLGEPSPSGANVLTF	TGTGCCAGCAGCCTCGGGGAACCGTCCCCCTCTGGGGCCAACGTCCTGACTTTC
TRBJ2-7	.	TRBD2	TRBV25-1	CASSESTSGRGEQYF	TGTGCCAGCAGTGAATCGACTAGCGGGAGAGGCGAGCAGTACTTC
TRBJ2-3	.	TRBD2	TRBV2	CASSSSGRLTDTQYF	TGTGCCAGCAGTTCTAGCGGGAGGCTGACAGATACGCAGTATTTT
TRBJ1-3	.	.	TRBV5-1	CASSLAGTLGNTIYF	TGCGCCAGCAGCTTGGCCGGGACACTAGGAAACACCATATATTTT
TRBJ1-3	once	TRBD1	TRBV27	CASSLGGFGSGNTIYF	TGTGCCAGCAGTCTAGGGGGCTTCGGCTCTGGAAACACCATATATTTT
TRBJ2-7	.	.	TRBV12-3/TRBV12-4	CASSLEGWQYF	TGTGCCAGCAGTTTAGAGGGGTGGCAGTACTTC
TRBJ1-5	.	.	TRBV21-1	CASSKVYSGLGQVSNQPQHF	TGTGCCAGCAGCAAAGTATATTCTGGGTTAGGACAGGTGAGCAATCAGCCCCAGCATTTT
TRBJ2-7	.	TRBD1	TRBV6-1	CASSEARGRRIYEQYF	TGTGCCAGCAGTGAAGCGAGGGGGCGCCGAATCTACGAGCAGTACTTC
TRBJ2-3	.	.	TRBV4-3	CASSQDWADTQYF	TGCGCCAGCAGCCAAGATTGGGCTGATACGCAGTATTTT
TRBJ2-1	.	.	TRBV6-5	CAVRPREAGEQFF	TGTGCCGTCAGACCAAGGGAGGCGGGAGAGCAGTTCTTC
TRBJ1-1	.	TRBD1	TRBV6-5	CASSWRTGVATEAFF	TGTGCCAGCAGTTGGCGGACAGGGGTGGCCACTGAAGCTTTCTTT
TRBJ1-1	.	TRBD1	TRBV2	CASRTGYGTEAFF	TGTGCCAGCAGGACAGGGTACGGGACTGAAGCTTTCTTT
TRBJ1-2	.	TRBD1	TRBV5-1	CASSPGETWDRDSYGYTF	TGCGCCAGCAGCCCCGGAGAGACCTGGGACAGGGATAGCTATGGCTACACCTTC
TRBJ2-1	.	.	TRBV9	CASSAGTYYNEQFF	TGTGCCAGCAGCGCAGGGACTTACTACAATGAGCAGTTCTTC
TRBJ2-1	once	.	TRBV5-1	CASSLGQVSSYNEQFF	TGCGCCAGCAGCTTGGGGCAGGTGAGCTCCTACAATGAGCAGTTCTTC
TRBJ1-2	.	TRBD1	TRBV3-1/TRBV3-2	CASSQDPTGGSGYTF	TGTGCCAGCAGCCAAGACCCAACAGGGGGATCTGGCTACACCTTC
TRBJ1-3	.	.	TRBV12-3/TRBV12-4	CASSLAVDRTIYF	TGTGCCAGCAGTTTAGCAGTGGACAGAACCATATATTTT
TRBJ2-2	.	.	TRBV24-1	CATSDIRSGELFF	TGTGCCACCAGTGATATTAGATCCGGGGAGCTGTTTTTT
TRBJ1-2	.	.	TRBV27	CASSLLSRGANYGYTF	TGTGCCAGCAGTTTATTAAGCAGGGGAGCTAACTATGGCTACACCTTC
TRBJ2-7	.	.	TRBV9	CASSVQGQSYEQYF	TGTGCCAGCAGCGTACAAGGACAAAGCTACGAGCAGTACTTC